Below are 31 T cell receptor beta chains sequenced from a single sample in a study of cytotoxic CD8 clonotypes in ibrutinib-treated CLL. TCRdb keeps only in-frame clones here, not all; method: immunoSEQ multiplex PCR. The table has some 130,000 clones, approximately 90% seen once. The sequenced sample was PBMCs, obtained after 12 months of ibrutinib treatment. These receptors were taken from a human donor with chronic lymphocytic leukemia.

The J gene is TRBJ1-5, the V gene TRBV5-6; possibly TRBD1 for D (6 bases). Trimming took off 4 bases at V and 5 bases at J, with 28 bases between the two ends. CDR1 SGHDT and CDR2 YYEEEE come from the germline V gene. This CDR3 has 19 residues. The CDR3 nucleotides are TGTGCCAGCAGCGATGGAAATCAGGGGCCTACTATCGATTATCAGCCCCAGCATTTT. Its protein product is CASSDGNQGPTIDYQPQHF. Supplemented by reference TRBV5-6 and TRBJ1-5, the full variable domain reads DAGVTQSPTHLIKTRGQQVTLRCSPKSGHDTVSWYQQALGQGPQFIFQYYEEEERQRGNFPDRFSGHQFPNYSSELNVNALLLGDSALYLCASSDGNQGPTIDYQPQHFGDGTRLSIL.

CDR3 DNA sequence: TGTGCCTGGAATTTCGGGCAGGGCATAGAGCCCCAGCATTTT. Its protein product is CAWNFGQGIEPQHF. The chain joins TRBV30 to TRBJ1-5; weak D call: TRBD1 (5 bases). V dropped 4 bases and J dropped 8 bases, with 18 bases sitting between them. Per germline, CDR1 GTSNPN and CDR2 SVGIG (reference sequence). The CDR3 is 14 amino acids.

V usage is TRBV19 and J usage is TRBJ2-7; D gene uncertain. The CDR3 length is 12 residues. Trimming took 4 bases from V and 4 from J, leaving 8 bases between them. Germline V gene sequence: CDR1 LNHDA, CDR2 SQIVND (reference sequence). The CDR3 nucleotides are TGTGCCAGTAGTAACAGTTTATACGAGCAGTACTTC. Translation: CASSNSLYEQYF.

The V and J genes are TRBV7-9 and TRBJ2-7; 7 bases are shared with TRBD1. V dropped 5 bases and J dropped 1; count of bases not matched to a gene: 5. Germline V CDR1 and CDR2: SEHNR, FQNEAQ (reference sequence). The CDR3 consists of 14 residues. CDR3 DNA: TGTGCCAGCAGCAGGGACAGCAATTCCTACGAGCAGTACTTC. Translating it yields CASSRDSNSYEQYF.

Remarks on this clone: The sample holds other DNA sequences that translate to the same CDR3. The chain employs TRBV20-1 and TRBJ1-1, with D unresolved. The CDR3 length is 11 residues. CDR1 and CDR2 (germline): DFQATT, SNEGSKA (reference sequence). The ends were cut back, 2 bases at V and 5 bases at J, with 6 bases in the middle. The CDR3 sequence is CSARIGTEAFF. CDR3 in DNA: TGCAGTGCTAGAATAGGGACTGAAGCTTTCTTT.

With respect to this clone: Other DNA sequences in this sample translate to the same CDR3. The rearrangement links TRBV9 to TRBJ2-3; D is unclear. The CDR3 covers 15 residues. V dropped 0 bases and J dropped 0 bases, with 8 bases sitting between them. Germline assignment: CDR1 SGDLS and CDR2 YYNGEE. The CDR3 spells CASSVGASSTDTQYF. CDR3 DNA sequence: TGTGCCAGCAGCGTAGGGGCCTCTAGCACAGATACGCAGTATTTT.

The V gene is TRBV27, the J gene TRBJ2-7; no firm D call. V gave up 5 bases and J gave up 3 bases, with 11 bases separating them. The CDR3 sequence is 13 residues long. The germline V gene encodes CDR1 MNHEY and CDR2 SMNVEV (reference sequence). The CDR3 DNA follows: TGTGCCAGCAGTGCGAGTCTATACTACGAGCAGTACTTC. Residues: CASSASLYYEQYF.

This clone was detected only a few times. The V gene is TRBV5-6, the J gene TRBJ1-2; perhaps TRBD1 as D (6 bases). CDR3 length: 16 residues. CDR1 SGHDT and CDR2 YYEEEE come from the germline V gene. The ends were cut back, 0 bases at V and 0 bases at J, with 12 bases in the middle. The CDR3 region is CASSLVDRRANYGYTF. CDR3 DNA: TGTGCCAGCAGCTTGGTCGACAGGCGAGCTAACTATGGCTACACCTTC.

The J gene is TRBJ1-1, the V gene TRBV18; 8 bases are shared with TRBD1. With 3 bases clipped from V and 1 base from J, the junction kept 4 bases outside the gene matches. Germline assignment: CDR1 KGHSH and CDR2 LQKENI. The CDR3 covers 15 residues. The CDR3 loop is CASSPGQGTNTEAFF. The CDR3 DNA is TGTGCCAGCTCACCCGGACAGGGTACGAACACTGAAGCTTTCTTT.

The chain combines TRBV9 with TRBJ2-1; D is tentatively TRBD1 or TRBD2 (5 bases each). Per the germline V gene, CDR1 is SGDLS and CDR2 is YYNGEE. The CDR3 has 13 amino acids. The V and J ends lost 5 bases and 3 bases respectively, with 9 bases between them. The CDR3 loop reads CASSGTDYNEQFF. CDR3 bases: TGTGCCAGCAGTGGGACCGACTACAATGAGCAGTTCTTC.

This chain joins TRBV29-1 and TRBJ2-3; TRBD1 or TRBD2 may be the D gene (6 bases each). Trimming shortened V by 0 bases and J by 7 bases, and 11 bases separated the two germline ends. There are 13 residues in the CDR3. CDR1 and CDR2 from the germline V gene are SQVTM and ANQGSEA. The CDR3 spells CSVEDRGGHTQYF. CDR3 sequence (DNA): TGCAGCGTTGAAGATCGTGGGGGGCATACGCAGTATTTT.

This chain links TRBV27 with TRBJ1-2, with TRBD1 as a possible D gene (6 bases). The germline V gene has CDR1 MNHEY and CDR2 SMNVEV (reference sequence). This CDR3 spans 15 amino acids. Trimming took off 5 bases at V and 2 bases at J, with 15 bases between the two ends. Here the CDR3 reads CASSRTLQGNYGYTF. The CDR3 bases are TGTGCCAGCAGTCGGACACTACAGGGAAACTATGGCTACACCTTC.

CDR3 DNA: TGCAGCGTGGATATAGCGGGAGGGCTTCATGAGCAGTTCTTC. Protein: CSVDIAGGLHEQFF. The V gene is TRBV29-1, the J gene TRBJ2-1; 11 bases match TRBD2. Germline CDR1 is SQVTM and CDR2 is ANQGSEA. The J segment lost 8 bases and the V segment lost 6 bases, leaving 9 bases of the junction unmatched. The CDR3 extends over 14 amino acids.

This clone was picked up one time. This sequence joins TRBV10-3 and TRBJ2-3; TRBD2 aligns across 13 bases. Trimming removed 0 bases from V and 2 bases from J; junction bases left unmatched: 2. In germline, CDR1 is ENHRY, CDR2 SYGVKD. The length of the CDR3 is 17 residues. CDR3 nucleotide sequence: TGTGCCATCAGTGAGTCGGGGACTAGCGGGAACACAGATACGCAGTATTTT. It yields the protein CAISESGTSGNTDTQYF.

CDR3 nucleotide sequence: TGTGCCAGCAGCTTAGGTAGACGGGGAGAGACCCAGTACTTC. Its translation: CASSLGRRGETQYF. The chain couples TRBV11-3 to TRBJ2-5; D might be TRBD2 (5 bases). The CDR3 has 14 residues. Trimming left V 1 base short and J 4 bases short, with 10 bases between. Germline CDR1 SGHNT, CDR2 YENEEA.

This chain links TRBV4-1 with TRBJ2-1; no firm D call. Germline lookup yields CDR1 MGHRA and CDR2 YSYEKL. The germline V and J ends were trimmed by 0 bases and 8 bases, with 23 bases remaining between them. The CDR3 contains 18 residues. The CDR3 is CASSQEYKPGRYGDEQFF. DNA for the CDR3: TGCGCCAGCAGCCAAGAGTATAAGCCGGGCAGGTATGGGGATGAGCAGTTCTTC.

The J gene is TRBJ2-7, the V gene TRBV6-6, with a tentative D call TRBD1 (6 bases). V was shortened by 7 bases and J by 1 base, with 14 bases between the two germline ends. This CDR3 is built from 14 residues. The germline gives CDR1 MNHNY, CDR2 SVGAGI (reference sequence). The CDR3 here is CASTRDTSSYEQYF. In nucleotides, the CDR3 is TGTGCCAGCACCCGGGACACATCTTCCTACGAGCAGTACTTC.

V usage is TRBV9 and J usage is TRBJ2-1; D gene unclear. V was trimmed by 3 bases and J by 5 bases, leaving 0 bases between them. CDR3 size: 10 residues. Germline-derived CDR1 and CDR2 are SGDLS and YYNGEE. CDR3 coding DNA: TGTGCCAGCAGCGACAATGAGCAGTTCTTC. Its protein product is CASSDNEQFF.

The rearrangement joins TRBV28 to TRBJ2-7, with TRBD1 matching 7 bases. Germline values: CDR1 MDHEN, CDR2 SYDVKM. The V segment lost 6 bases and the J segment 8 bases; nucleotides outside the gene matches: 4. CDR3 length: 11 residues. Written as DNA, the CDR3 is TGTGCCAGCAGGACAGGGCAACAGCAGTACTTC. As protein: CASRTGQQQYF.

The V call is TRBV28, the J call TRBJ2-1; D is ambiguous. Trimming shortened V by 8 bases and J by 0 bases, and 17 bases separated the two germline ends. Germline loops: CDR1 MDHEN, CDR2 SYDVKM. This CDR3 has 16 residues. The CDR3 DNA follows: TGTGCCAGCCCACCCCCGGCCCCGAGCTCCTACAATGAGCAGTTCTTC. Amino acid sequence: CASPPPAPSSYNEQFF.

The CDR3 sequence: CASSVLAGTTYEQYF. DNA of the CDR3: TGTGCCAGCAGCGTCCTAGCGGGGACTACCTACGAGCAGTACTTC. V gene TRBV7-9 combines with J gene TRBJ2-7; the match to TRBD2 covers 9 bases. The V segment lost 5 bases and the J segment 2 bases; nucleotides outside the gene matches: 7. The V gene's germline CDR1 is SEHNR and CDR2 FQNEAQ (reference sequence). The CDR3 has 15 residues.

The V gene is TRBV2, the J gene TRBJ1-1; the match to TRBD1 covers 7 bases. This CDR3 region has 13 residues. V was pared by 6 bases and J by 4 bases, with 5 bases of the junction left unmatched. Per the germline V gene, CDR1 is SNHLY and CDR2 is FYNNEI. The chain's CDR3 is CASRAQGVTEAFF. The CDR3 bases are TGTGCCAGCAGGGCTCAGGGGGTCACTGAAGCTTTCTTT.

Here the CDR3 DNA reads TGTGCCAGCAGTTTCACTAGCGCATACTACGAGCAGTACTTC. Protein: CASSFTSAYYEQYF. The V call is TRBV27, the J call TRBJ2-7, with TRBD2 identical over 7 bases. The V gene end was trimmed by 3 bases and the J gene end by 3 bases; junction bases not matched to a gene: 5. The germline gives CDR1 MNHEY, CDR2 SMNVEV (reference sequence). CDR3 length equals 14 residues.

This clone was counted once. A junction boundary mismatches the germline segment, possibly from a read error. This chain joins TRBV7-7 and TRBJ1-5; no clear D. The CDR3 length is 13 residues. The germline gives CDR1 SSHAT, CDR2 FNYEAQ (reference sequence). DNA of the CDR3: TGTGCTAGCAGCTTATTGTCGGGACAGCCCCAGCATTTT. The encoded protein is CASSLLSGQPQHF.

CDR3 nucleotide sequence: TGTGCCAGCAGCTCCTGGACAGGGGGTCCAAACATTCAGTACTTC. It specifies CASSSWTGGPNIQYF. The chain joins TRBV7-8 to TRBJ2-4; 10 nucleotides line up with TRBD1. The CDR3 runs to 15 residues. CDR1 SGHVS and CDR2 FQNEAQ come from the germline V gene. V trimming: 4 bases; J trimming: 6 bases; junction bases outside the gene matches: 6.

The V call is TRBV15, the J call TRBJ2-7; TRBD2 might be the D (6 bases). Trimming took 0 bases from V and 5 from J, leaving 11 bases between them. This CDR3 spans 14 amino acids. Germline CDR1 and CDR2: LNHNV and YYDKDF (reference sequence). CDR3 region: CATSRDLGGNEQYF. The CDR3 DNA reads as TGTGCCACCAGCAGAGATCTTGGGGGGAACGAGCAGTACTTC.

V usage is TRBV11-1 and J usage is TRBJ2-3; D remains ambiguous. Per germline, CDR1 SGHAT and CDR2 FQDESV (reference sequence). V lost 5 bases, J lost 5 bases, and 8 bases lay in between. This CDR3 region has 12 residues. CDR3 nucleotides: TGTGCCAGCAGCCAGTTCGGAGATACGCAGTATTTT. This codes for CASSQFGDTQYF.

This sequence joins TRBV7-9 and TRBJ2-1; no definite D call. The V gene lost 1 base and the J gene lost 8 bases, with 3 bases spanning the gap. This CDR3 region has 11 residues. CDR1 and CDR2 from the germline V gene are SEHNR and FQNEAQ (reference sequence). The CDR3 coding sequence is TGTGCCAGCAGCTTAGGTCATGAGCAGTTCTTC. Translating gives CASSLGHEQFF.

The chain employs TRBV13 and TRBJ2-7; weak D call: TRBD2 (5 bases). CDR3 length: 15 amino acids. V lost 5 bases to trimming and J lost 1 base, with 15 bases between them. CDR1 is PRHDT and CDR2 is FYEKMQ in the germline V gene (reference sequence). The CDR3 bases are TGTGCCAGCAGCGAAGAGGCTAGCACTTCCTACGAGCAGTACTTC. As protein: CASSEEASTSYEQYF. Complete variable domain (other parts from reference TRBV13 and TRBJ2-7): AAGVIQSPRHLIKEKRETATLKCYPIPRHDTVYWYQQGPGQDPQFLISFYEKMQSDKGSIPDRFSAQQFSDYHSELNMSSLELGDSALYFCASSEEASTSYEQYFGPGTRLTVT.

The chain carries TRBV10-1 and TRBJ2-1; D is ambiguous. V was shortened by 4 bases and J by 4 bases, with 17 bases between the two germline ends. The CDR3 runs 16 residues. Germline V gene sequence: CDR1 WNHNN, CDR2 SYGVQD (reference sequence). This CDR3 reads CASSAPGSAGYNEQFF. CDR3 bases: TGCGCCAGCAGTGCACCGGGCTCCGCCGGGTACAATGAGCAGTTCTTC.

The chain recombines TRBV7-9 with TRBJ2-3; D might be TRBD2 (6 bases). The ends were cut back, 7 bases at V and 4 bases at J, with 15 bases in the middle. Germline CDR1 is SEHNR and CDR2 is FQNEAQ (reference sequence). The CDR3 is 14 residues long. This chain's CDR3 is CASTTRGKADTQYF. Written as DNA, the CDR3 is TGTGCCAGCACGACCCGGGGGAAGGCAGATACGCAGTATTTT.